The 23 T cell receptor beta chains in this list originate from one sample, sequenced in a study of blood T cells in healthy people across ages. Then a second PCR, running roughly 7 to 12 cycles, was carried out with a sample-barcoded 5' primer and a J-beta primer mix. TCRdb fed the 5' RACE reads into MiXCR, producing one record per CDR3 protein. Of under 1 million distinct CDR3 sequences in the sample, approximately 48% were seen once. The sample consisted of blood. The source of these receptors is a man in his sixties in good health.

In this sample, this clonotype turned up a few times. This chain links TRBV20-1 with TRBJ2-7; 7 bases match TRBD1. This CDR3 comprises 15 residues. Germline V gene lookup returns CDR1 DFQATT and CDR2 SNEGSKA (reference sequence). J was trimmed by 2 bases and V by 5 bases; bases with no gene match: 12. CDR3 DNA: TGCAGTGCTTACATCCCCGGGACAGTGGCCTACGAGCAGTACTTC. This translates into CSAYIPGTVAYEQYF.

This clonotype was detected only a few times. The chain recombines TRBV7-2 with TRBJ2-1; D possibly uses TRBD1 or TRBD2 (5 bases each). From germline, CDR1 is SGHTA and CDR2 FQGNSA. The CDR3 is 18 residues long. V gave up 3 bases and J gave up 6 bases, with 24 bases separating them. CDR3: CASSFQPTGLRGTNEQFF. The CDR3 bases are TGTGCCAGCAGCTTCCAACCCACGGGCCTGAGGGGAACCAATGAGCAGTTCTTC.

The chain joins TRBV4-3 to TRBJ2-5; D is perhaps TRBD2 (7 bases). The J call may be incorrect, as the DNA end agrees better with TRBJ2-7. From germline, CDR1 is LGHNA and CDR2 YSLEER. The CDR3 has 15 amino acids. The CDR3 region is CASSQGGRGSDEQYF. The CDR3 region has the DNA TGCGCCAGCAGCCAAGGGGGGCGGGGGTCGGACGAGCAGTACTTC.

This clonotype was recorded a few times. This chain connects TRBV6-6 to TRBJ2-7; D might be TRBD1 (5 bases). The CDR3 runs to 12 residues. Germline V gene lookup returns CDR1 MNHNY and CDR2 SVGAGI (reference sequence). V was shortened by 4 bases and J by 6 bases, with 10 bases between the two germline ends. Written as DNA, the CDR3 is TGTGCCAGCAGTTTACAGGTTAGCGAGCAGTACTTC. This codes for CASSLQVSEQYF.

This clonotype was seen just once. This rearrangement joins TRBV7-3 to TRBJ1-1, with TRBD1 identical over 7 bases. The CDR3 has 17 residues. The V gene end was trimmed by 2 bases and the J gene end by 3 bases; junction bases not matched to a gene: 12. Germline CDR1 SGHTA, CDR2 FQGTGA. CDR3 loop: CASSLGGQVGLDTEAFF. The CDR3 DNA sequence: TGTGCCAGCAGCTTAGGAGGACAGGTTGGATTGGACACTGAAGCTTTCTTT.

The rearrangement uses TRBV4-3 and TRBJ1-4; a possible D gene is TRBD1 (5 bases). Germline CDR1 and CDR2: LGHNA and YSLEER. Between the trimmed V and J ends, which lost 6 bases and 7 bases, there was a span of 18 bases. This CDR3 has 15 amino acids. CDR3 protein: CASSLSGGVREKLFF. The CDR3 DNA sequence: TGCGCCAGCAGTCTGAGCGGGGGGGTCCGTGAAAAACTGTTTTTT.

The chain joins TRBV9 to TRBJ2-5; D might be TRBD1 (6 bases). Germline V gene data show CDR1 as SGDLS and CDR2 as YYNGEE. This CDR3 comprises 14 residues. V lost 1 base and J 8 bases, leaving 15 bases between the germline ends. CDR3 protein: CASSVTPDSNTQYF. CDR3 nucleotide sequence: TGTGCCAGCAGCGTAACTCCGGACAGCAACACCCAGTACTTC.

This chain connects TRBV5-5 to TRBJ2-3; D gene unclear. The CDR3 covers 16 residues. Germline CDR1 and CDR2: SGHKS and YYEKEE (reference sequence). Trimming took 1 base from V and 2 from J, leaving 14 bases between them. Written as DNA, the CDR3 is TGTGCCAGCAGCTTGTCCTACATACCTCCCACAGATACGCAGTATTTT. This gives the protein CASSLSYIPPTDTQYF.

The chain has TRBV5-6 and TRBJ2-1; no clear D gene. V was shortened by 5 bases and J by 7 bases, with 10 bases between the two germline ends. Germline CDR1 reads SGHDT; CDR2 reads YYEEEE. The CDR3 totals 12 residues. The CDR3 bases are TGTGCCAGCAGATCCCTAGTAAATGAGCAGTTCTTC. This sequence encodes CASRSLVNEQFF.

The chain combines TRBV7-2 with TRBJ2-5, with 7 bases identical to TRBD2. This CDR3 has 15 amino acids. The V gene's germline CDR1 is SGHTA and CDR2 FQGNSA. V shed 3 bases and J 1 base; nucleotides not matched to a gene: 5. The CDR3: CASSFLAGPQETQYF. CDR3 nucleotide sequence: TGTGCCAGCAGCTTTTTAGCGGGCCCCCAAGAGACCCAGTACTTC.

The table lists this clonotype with a few counts. The CDR3 spells CASSQESPSGSYNEQFF. In DNA form, the CDR3 reads TGTGCCAGCAGCCAAGAGTCCCCTAGCGGCTCCTACAATGAGCAGTTCTTC. The rearrangement joins TRBV14 to TRBJ2-1, with 7 bases identical to TRBD2. CDR3 length equals 17 residues. J was trimmed by 0 bases and V by 0 bases; bases with no gene match: 5. Germline V gives CDR1 SGHDN, CDR2 FVKESK.

J is TRBJ2-3 and V is TRBV28; 7 bases are shared with TRBD2. V lost 8 bases to trimming and J lost 5 bases; unmatched junction nucleotides: 13. Germline V gene lookup returns CDR1 MDHEN and CDR2 SYDVKM. The length of the CDR3 is 15 residues. The CDR3 region is CASGLSGLTGDTQYF. CDR3 nucleotide sequence: TGTGCCAGCGGGCTTTCGGGACTAACGGGAGATACGCAGTATTTT.

This chain uses TRBV2 with TRBJ2-7, with 11 bases aligning to TRBD1. Trimming removed 3 bases from V and 6 bases from J; junction bases left unmatched: 7. This CDR3 spans 15 amino acids. CDR1 is SNHLY, CDR2 FYNNEI, per germline. The chain's CDR3 is CASSEVLGQGGEQYF. Written as DNA, the CDR3 is TGTGCCAGCAGTGAGGTTTTGGGACAGGGGGGCGAGCAGTACTTC.

The chain joins TRBV5-1 to TRBJ2-7, with D possibly being TRBD1 or TRBD2 (5 bases each). Germline lookup yields CDR1 SGHRS and CDR2 YFSETQ. CDR3 length equals 14 residues. Deletions cut 5 bases from V and 3 bases from J, with 15 bases between. The CDR3 nucleotides are TGCGCCAGCAGTCTACCGGGACGGCACTACGAGCAGTACTTC. This translates into CASSLPGRHYEQYF.

This clonotype was observed a handful of times. The chain employs TRBV10-3 and TRBJ2-5, with D perhaps matching TRBD1 or TRBD2 (5 bases each). The V and J ends lost 2 bases and 4 bases respectively, with 8 bases between them. Germline V gene lookup returns CDR1 ENHRY and CDR2 SYGVKD. The CDR3 is 13 amino acids. CDR3 residues: CAISEVGVETQYF. The CDR3 DNA follows: TGTGCCATCAGTGAGGTGGGGGTAGAGACCCAGTACTTC.

CDR3 sequence: CASSLGTANEKLFF. The DNA of the CDR3 is TGTGCCAGCAGCTTAGGGACAGCAAATGAAAAACTGTTTTTT. The chain employs TRBV7-2 and TRBJ1-4, with D perhaps matching TRBD1 (6 bases). The CDR3 spans 14 residues. Deletions cut 1 base from V and 5 bases from J, with 8 bases between. In germline, CDR1 is SGHTA, CDR2 FQGNSA.

This clonotype was recorded at least ten times. This rearrangement joins TRBV7-2 to TRBJ1-2, with no clear D. The CDR3 consists of 13 residues. Trimming pared 4 bases from V and 4 bases from J, leaving 10 bases between. The germline V gene encodes CDR1 SGHTA and CDR2 FQGNSA. This CDR3 is CASSSRTRYGYTF. The CDR3 bases are TGTGCCAGCAGCTCACGGACCCGCTATGGCTACACCTTC.

The genes are TRBV5-1 and TRBJ1-1, with TRBD1 identical over 9 bases. CDR3 length: 14 amino acids. J lost 6 bases, V lost 4 bases, and 7 bases had no gene match. Looked up from germline, CDR1 is SGHRS and CDR2 is YFSETQ. This CDR3 reads CASSPGQGGPEAFF. In DNA form, the CDR3 reads TGCGCCAGCAGCCCGGGACAGGGTGGCCCTGAAGCTTTCTTT.

The chain uses TRBV5-1 and TRBJ2-5; 9 bases are a match to TRBD1. The germline V gene encodes CDR1 SGHRS and CDR2 YFSETQ. This CDR3 comprises 14 residues. Trimming removed 3 bases from V and 5 bases from J; junction bases left unmatched: 5. The CDR3 region is CASSSQTGGETQYF. In DNA, the CDR3 is TGCGCCAGCAGCTCCCAGACAGGGGGGGAGACCCAGTACTTC.

This clonotype has only a few counts. The rearrangement links TRBV6-5 to TRBJ2-7; D unresolved. Looked up from germline, CDR1 is MNHEY and CDR2 is SVGAGI. Deletions cut 0 bases from V and 4 bases from J, with 16 bases between. This CDR3 has 16 amino acids. The CDR3 bases are TGTGCCAGCAGTTACTCGAGGCAGGTCGACTTTTACGAGCAGTACTTC. Translated: CASSYSRQVDFYEQYF.

On this clonotype: A much larger clone differs by one base, so this may be a read error. The V gene is TRBV12-3 or TRBV12-4, the J gene TRBJ2-7; possible D gene TRBD2, 6 bases. The end of the DNA fits TRBJ2-4 better, so the J call may be wrong. The CDR3 extends over 16 amino acids. The chain's CDR3 is CAGSLADGLAKNIQYF. As DNA, the CDR3 is TGTGCCGGCAGTTTAGCGGACGGCTTAGCCAAAAACATTCAGTACTTC.

The J gene is TRBJ1-1, the V gene TRBV21-1; the table gives TRBD1 as D, unverified against the DNA. TRBV21-1 is a known pseudogene. This CDR3 spans 18 amino acids. The CDR3 DNA reads TGTGCCAGCAGCCATCACCCGGGGCAGGGGGTCCGGGGCACTGAAGCTTTCTTT. It yields the protein CASSHHPGQGVRGTEAFF.

The chain uses TRBV4-1 and TRBJ2-7; 10 positions agree with TRBD1. J lost 5 bases, V lost 4 bases, and 14 bases had no gene match. CDR1 MGHRA and CDR2 YSYEKL come from the germline V gene. CDR3 length: 17 amino acids. DNA of the CDR3: TGCGCCAGCAGCCTCTCCCCCTCGGGACAGGGGCGGGACGAGCAGTACTTC. It specifies CASSLSPSGQGRDEQYF.